This TCR beta chain comes out of a study of OX40 agonist ivuxolimab in advanced cancers. Regarding the study in general: Ivuxolimab was a fully human IgG2 agonistic monoclonal antibody targeting the costimulatory receptor OX40 (CD134). A male proportion of around 81% and a mean age of roughly 55 years, ranging from about 20 to 79, were recorded for the dose-escalation cohort. Prior anti-PD-1, anti-PD-L1 or anti-CTLA-4 therapy was permitted, and 30% to 50% of dose-escalation patients had received checkpoint inhibitors. Of the roughly 52 dose-escalation patients, hepatocellular carcinoma was present in about 20, melanoma in approximately 15, renal cell carcinoma in 9 and head and neck cancer in 9. Intravenous ivuxolimab was administered to patients every 2 weeks at six dose levels: 0.01, 0.1, 0.3, 1.5, 3 and 10 mg/kg. Partial responses occurred in three dose-escalation patients: two with cutaneous melanoma and one with hepatocellular carcinoma. Peripheral TCRbeta sequencing was intended to test whether TCR sequence diversity was altered and clonal T-cell expansion was caused by ivuxolimab. The paper covers the monotherapy dose-escalation part of the phase I ivuxolimab trial, which included N of about 50 patients. What the study reported, not specific to this receptor: Partial responders in the 0.1-3.0 mg/kg groups had among the lowest normalized peripheral clonal expansion, especially among CD8+ T cells. On average, CD8+ T cells showed more expanded clones than CD4+ T cells after ivuxolimab. Low levels of normalized T-cell clonal expansion were also seen in some nonresponding patients. Which antigens the clonally expanded peripheral T cells were specific for was not determined. At doses of 0.1 to 3.0 mg/kg, clonal expansion of both CD4+ and CD8+ T cells in blood was seen between baseline and week 6.

Genomic DNA was extracted from sorted cells for sequencing of the TCRbeta CDR3 region. The immunoSEQ Assay was used for sequencing of TCRbeta CDR3 regions. TCRdb holds this immuneACCESS table with in-frame rearrangements only. Some clones are missing; in checked studies, unresolved V genes explain under half, and the rest has no known cause. The sample table contains about 50,000 clones; only one count was recorded for more than 75% of them. 10% to 12% of the sample goes to the ten largest clones. Concerning this clone itself: The target of this receptor is not known. No base-level quality is on record; no much larger clone is a single base apart.

Patients with a history of autoimmune disease or receiving systemic immunosuppression were excluded from the trial. Peripheral blood for TCR sequencing was collected from all dose cohorts at baseline, on cycle 4 day 1, and on cycle 7 day 1. Samples were obtained from an open-label, multicenter, first-in-human phase I dose-escalation trial of ivuxolimab. Adults with locally advanced or metastatic head and neck squamous cell, hepatocellular, melanoma or renal cell carcinoma were enrolled in the trial. Before TCR sequencing, CD4+ and CD8+ T cells were separately sorted from peripheral blood. V sheds 5 bases and J sheds 1 base, leaving 13 bases between their ends. Looking up the germline V gene yields CDR1 SGHVS and CDR2 FQNEAQ. The CDR3 contains 15 residues, cysteine and phenylalanine counted. The sequence is cut down to CDR3 DNA, 45 bases in frame from base 1.

The receptor chain draws on TRBV7-8 and TRBJ2-3; the D gene lacks a confident call. Material: CD4+ or CD8+ T cells sorted from blood, obtained in a trial of the OX40 agonist ivuxolimab. The clonotype comes from an adult with an advanced solid tumor such as melanoma, head and neck, liver or kidney cancer. The CDR3 protein is CASSVTDRGTDTQYF. The DNA sequence is TGTGCCAGCAGCGTAACCGACCGGGGCACAGATACGCAGTATTTT.